This T cell receptor beta chain was sequenced in a study of blood T cell repertoires in COVID-19. The CDR3 runs 15 residues. Looked up from germline, CDR1 is LGHDT and CDR2 is YNNKEL (reference sequence). Trimming cost V 2 bases and J 4 bases, with 11 bases left between them. The table came from immunoSEQ multiplex PCR; TCRdb's copy has only in-frame clones and leaves some out. The profile covers tens of thousands of clones, with approximately 82% appearing a single time and around 15% taken by the ten largest. Sequencing was performed on peripheral blood. The V call is TRBV3-1 (or the pseudogene TRBV3-2), the J call TRBJ2-2; D might be TRBD1 (5 bases). The TCR comes from a human donor in a cohort sampled during active COVID-19. The CDR3 nucleotides are TGTGCCAGCAGCCAATGGGGCAAGAGCACCGGGGAGCTGTTTTTT. It yields the protein CASSQWGKSTGELFF.